A selection of T cell receptor beta chains follows, all from one sample in a study of blood T cell repertoires in COVID-19. Sequencing was performed with immunoSEQ multiplex PCR; in TCRdb, only in-frame clones are kept and a portion is missing. The profile shows 150,000 to 200,000 clones, 88% of them singletons. What was sequenced was PBMCs or T cells enriched from blood (not recorded which). The receptor source for this set is a woman aged 18-29 years who had recovered from COVID-19. CDR3s include the opening cysteine and the closing phenylalanine or tryptophan. Fields, in order: clone size, V gene, J gene, D gene, CDR3 DNA, CDR3 protein. D genes are given only for firm matches. Clone size, where shown, is once, few, many, or a class for clones that have expanded.

>NA|TRBV13|TRBJ1-2|TRBD1
TGTGCCAGCAGCTTATACGACAGGGCGGGTGGCTACACCTTC
CASSLYDRAGGYTF
>NA|TRBV3-1/TRBV3-2|TRBJ1-1|TRBD1
TGTGCCAGCAGCTTCCGCCGGGACAGCATGGAAGCTTTCTTT
CASSFRRDSMEAFF
>NA|TRBV6-5|TRBJ1-2|TRBD1
TGTGCCAGCACAGGACAGGGGAACTATGGCTACACCTTC
CASTGQGNYGYTF
>once|TRBV28|TRBJ2-7|TRBD1
TGTGCCAGCAGCGAGACAGGGGGCCCCTACGAGCAGTACTTC
CASSETGGPYEQYF
>NA|TRBV19|TRBJ2-7|NA
TGTGCCAGTAGTACAATTCACAGGGAGTTGCCCTACGAGCAGTACTTC
CASSTIHRELPYEQYF
>NA|TRBV6-5|TRBJ2-3|TRBD2
TGTGCCAGCAGTTGGCAAGCGGGGGCCCCAGATACGCAGTATTTT
CASSWQAGAPDTQYF
>NA|TRBV2|TRBJ1-6|TRBD1
TGTGCCAGCAGCGTAAGACAACAGGGGGCGGGTTCACCCCTCCACTTT
CASSVRQQGAGSPLHF
>NA|TRBV5-1|TRBJ1-6|NA
TGCGCCAGCAGCTTGGGTTGGGGAGAAAATTCACCCCTCCACTTT
CASSLGWGENSPLHF
>once|TRBV4-1|TRBJ2-1|TRBD2
TGCGCCAGCAGCCAAGGGTTCGTCGGGGGGAGCTCCTACAATGAGCAGTTCTTC
CASSQGFVGGSSYNEQFF
>NA|TRBV19|TRBJ2-1|NA
TGTGCCAGTAAAGAGCAGGGCCCAAATGAGCAGTTCTTC
CASKEQGPNEQFF
>few|TRBV4-1|TRBJ2-7|TRBD1
TGCGCCAGCAGCCCTACACAGGGGAGTGTCCACTACGAGCAGTACTTC
CASSPTQGSVHYEQYF
>NA|TRBV7-6|TRBJ1-6|NA
TGTGCCAGCAGCTTAGCGCAGGGAAATTCACCCCTCCACTTT
CASSLAQGNSPLHF
>once|TRBV28|TRBJ1-5|NA
TGTGCCAGCAGGGGCACAGGTGAAAATCAGCCCCAGCATTTT
CASRGTGENQPQHF
>NA|TRBV10-3|TRBJ2-5|TRBD2
TGTGCCATCAGTAACAGAGCTCCCGGGACTAGCGGCCAAGAGACCCAGTACTTC
CAISNRAPGTSGQETQYF
>NA|TRBV27|TRBJ2-7|NA
TGTGCCAGCAGTTTATATGCCGGGAGAAGGGACGAGCAGTACTTC
CASSLYAGRRDEQYF
>NA|TRBV7-3|TRBJ2-5|TRBD1
TGTGCCAGCAGCGTTAGTGGGACAGACCAAGAGACCCAGTACTTC
CASSVSGTDQETQYF
>NA|TRBV24-1|TRBJ2-1|NA
TGTGCCACCAGTGCCGTTTGGGCAGGTACTTACAATGAGCAGTTCTTC
CATSAVWAGTYNEQFF
>NA|TRBV13|TRBJ1-5|NA
TGTGCCAGCAGCTTCAATACAGGCCTAGGTAGCAATCAGCCCCAGCATTTT
CASSFNTGLGSNQPQHF
>NA|TRBV19|TRBJ1-2|NA
TGTGCCAGTAGGCGTGCAGGGTCGTATGGCTACACCTTC
CASRRAGSYGYTF
>once|TRBV7-2|TRBJ2-3|TRBD1
TGTGCCAGCAGCCCACACTCCGGGACAGGGATCACAGATACGCAGTATTTT
CASSPHSGTGITDTQYF
>NA|TRBV6-2/TRBV6-3|TRBJ1-6|NA
TGTGCCAGCAGTTCCGATCTGAGCTCCTATAATTCACCCCTCCACTTT
CASSSDLSSYNSPLHF
>NA|TRBV29-1|TRBJ2-3|NA
TGCAGCGGCTGGACTGGAAGGTTGTTGTTTAGCACAGATACGCAGTATTTT
CSGWTGRLLFSTDTQYF
>NA|TRBV5-1|TRBJ2-4|NA
TGCGCCAGCAGCTTGGATCTCAGCAAAAACATTCAGTACTTC
CASSLDLSKNIQYF
>NA|TRBV13|TRBJ1-4|NA
TGTGCCAGCAGCGCCTTAACACGAGAGGGTGAAAAACTGTTTTTT
CASSALTREGEKLFF
>NA|TRBV19|TRBJ1-2|TRBD1
TGTGCCAGTAGCCAGACGGACAGGGGGCCGAGAGGCTACACCTTC
CASSQTDRGPRGYTF
>NA|TRBV19|TRBJ1-4|NA
TGTGCCAGTAGTATAGACCAGCCAGGGGAAAAACTGTTTTTT
CASSIDQPGEKLFF
>NA|TRBV28|TRBJ2-2|TRBD1
TGTGCCAGCAGTCTCGACGCCCGGACAGGGAAGGGAACCGGGGAGCTGTTTTTT
CASSLDARTGKGTGELFF
>NA|TRBV7-2|TRBJ1-1|TRBD1
TGTGCCAGCAGCTTAGGACAGGGGGCCGGGGTGGACACTGAAGCTTTCTTT
CASSLGQGAGVDTEAFF
>NA|TRBV5-8|TRBJ2-7|TRBD1
TGTGCCAGCACGGGACAGGGCACCTACGAGCAGTACTTC
CASTGQGTYEQYF
>NA|TRBV9|TRBJ2-3|TRBD1
TGTGCCAGCAGCGCCAATCCGGGACAGGGGACCCTGCTCGGTACGCAGTATTTT
CASSANPGQGTLLGTQYF
>NA|TRBV7-9|TRBJ1-5|NA
TGTGCCAGCAGCCGGGGGGGTCCGGGTCAGCCCCAGCATTTT
CASSRGGPGQPQHF
>NA|TRBV10-3|TRBJ1-6|NA
TGTGCCATCAGTGAGGGCAGGGGTGGCAATTCACCCCTCCACTTT
CAISEGRGGNSPLHF
>NA|TRBV6-5|TRBJ1-2|TRBD1
TGTGCCAGCAGTATTCCGGGACAGGCTTTGAATGGCTACACCTTC
CASSIPGQALNGYTF
>NA|TRBV2|TRBJ2-4|NA
TGTGCCAGCAGTGCCACCATGAGTGGAAACATTCAGTACTTC
CASSATMSGNIQYF
>NA|TRBV7-9|TRBJ1-1|TRBD1
TGTGCCAGCAGCCCGACTCCAACTCCACAGGGGATGAACACTGAAGCTTTCTTT
CASSPTPTPQGMNTEAFF
>NA|TRBV28|TRBJ1-2|NA
TGTGCCAGCAGTTTAGACAGAAACTTTAACTATGGCTACACCTTC
CASSLDRNFNYGYTF
>few|TRBV20-1|TRBJ2-1|TRBD1
TGCAGTGCTAGTTTCCCGGACAGGGGAAGCAATGAGCAGTTCTTC
CSASFPDRGSNEQFF
>NA|TRBV5-1|TRBJ2-7|TRBD2
TGCGCCAGCAGCTTGGAACTAGCGGGGTCGGGTGCGGGCGAGCAGTACTTC
CASSLELAGSGAGEQYF
>NA|TRBV5-1|TRBJ2-7|TRBD2
TGCGCCAGCAGCTTGGGACTAGCGGTTACCTACGAGCAGTACTTC
CASSLGLAVTYEQYF
>NA|TRBV5-6|TRBJ2-3|TRBD1
TGTGCCAGCAGCCCGACAGGGACCGGGGACACAGATACGCAGTATTTT
CASSPTGTGDTDTQYF
>NA|TRBV6-5|TRBJ2-3|TRBD2
TGTGCCAGCTCCCTTTGGGGGGAGGGGACAGATACGCAGTATTTT
CASSLWGEGTDTQYF
>medium-sized|TRBV6-2/TRBV6-3|TRBJ2-1|TRBD1
TGTGCCAGCAGCTTACAGGGGAACCCGTACAATGAGCAGTTCTTC
CASSLQGNPYNEQFF
>NA|TRBV6-6|TRBJ2-2|NA
TGTGCCAGCACTCCCGGGGGTGGGGAGCTGTTTTTT
CASTPGGGELFF
>NA|TRBV10-2|TRBJ1-1|TRBD1
TGCGCCAGCAGTGAACAGGGGTTGCATGAAGCTTTCTTT
CASSEQGLHEAFF
>NA|TRBV21-1|TRBJ1-6|NA
TGTGCCAGCAGGGAGATGGAGCATAATTCACCCCTCCACTTT
CASREMEHNSPLHF
>few|TRBV28|TRBJ2-1|TRBD2
TGTGCCAGCAGTGCAATAGGACTAGATAATGAGCAGTTCTTC
CASSAIGLDNEQFF
>NA|TRBV7-9|TRBJ2-1|TRBD2
TGTGCCAGCAGCTTGAGCGGGGGGTCTTACAATGAGCAGTTCTTC
CASSLSGGSYNEQFF
>NA|TRBV10-3|TRBJ2-1|TRBD1
TGTGCCATCTCTCTACAGGGGACGGGGAATCACAATGAGCAGTTCTTC
CAISLQGTGNHNEQFF
>NA|TRBV7-2|TRBJ1-3|TRBD1
TGTGCCAGCAGCTCCGACCCCGGGACAGGTGGAAACACCATATATTTT
CASSSDPGTGGNTIYF
>NA|TRBV10-3|TRBJ1-1|TRBD1
TGTGCCATCAGTAGGACAGGAGGTGACTTGAACACTGAAGCTTTCTTT
CAISRTGGDLNTEAFF
>NA|TRBV5-1|TRBJ2-1|TRBD2
TGCGCCAGCAGCTTGGCGTCGGCGGGAGGGCCCTCAGGTGAGCAGTTCTTC
CASSLASAGGPSGEQFF
>NA|TRBV7-2|TRBJ2-1|NA
TGTGCCAGCAGCCGTCCCGGGTCCGGCAATGAGCAGTTCTTC
CASSRPGSGNEQFF
>NA|TRBV7-9|TRBJ1-4|TRBD1
TGTGCCAGCAGCTACGGACAGGGACGGGAAAAACTGTTTTTT
CASSYGQGREKLFF
>NA|TRBV19|TRBJ1-1|TRBD1
TGTGCCAGTAGTATCACGACAGGGTTCACTGAAGCTTTCTTT
CASSITTGFTEAFF
>NA|TRBV6-2/TRBV6-3|TRBJ2-3|TRBD1
TGTGCCAGCAGTTACTCGGACAGGGGACCAGATACGCAGTATTTT
CASSYSDRGPDTQYF
>NA|TRBV24-1|TRBJ2-4|TRBD1
TGTGCCACCAGTGACCACAGGGGGGACAAAAACATTCAGTACTTC
CATSDHRGDKNIQYF
>NA|TRBV9|TRBJ1-2|NA
TGTGCCAGCAGCGTGCGCGACTATGGCTACACCTTC
CASSVRDYGYTF
>NA|TRBV12-2|TRBJ2-7|NA
TGTGCAAGTCGCTTGGACAGGGAATTGAAAGAGCAGTACTTC
CASRLDRELKEQYF